This T cell receptor beta chain appears in the sequencing data of a study of T cell responses to AZD1222 COVID-19 vaccine. Trimming left V 6 bases short and J 2 bases short, with 8 bases between. The CDR3 sequence is 13 residues long. Germline V gene data show CDR1 as MNHEY and CDR2 as SMNVEV (reference sequence). As concerns this clone: Its antigen remains unknown.

Some clones are missing from TCRdb's copy, which holds only in-frame ones; the method was immunoSEQ multiplex PCR. The sample records 140,000 to 150,000 clones, about 94% being singletons. Overall study findings and caveats: Spike-specific TCR depth and breadth grew after two AZD1222 doses. Donors were mostly white British, more females; clonal diversity possibly underestimated. Unmutated variant regions reportedly attract nearly half of all spike-specific TCRs.

This sequence originates from an adult in good health. Sequences were derived from peripheral blood, sampled on day 0 of AZD1222 vaccination. This chain joins TRBV27 and TRBJ1-5, with D unclear. The CDR3: CASSGRGNQPQHF. The CDR3 nucleotides read TGTGCCAGCAGCGGACGGGGCAATCAGCCCCAGCATTTT.